Each of the 22 T cell receptor beta chains below was sequenced from the same sample in a study of blood T cell repertoires in COVID-19. Sequenced by immunoSEQ multiplex PCR; TCRdb stores in-frame clones only, minus some. The sample lists roughly 87,000 clones, roughly 87% occurring once. Specimen: peripheral blood. These TCRs come from an elderly woman with active COVID-19.

The V and J genes are TRBV6-5 and TRBJ1-2; TRBD1 agrees at 7 bases. This CDR3 has 13 amino acids. With 7 bases clipped from V and 6 bases from J, the junction kept 8 bases outside the gene matches. Germline loops: CDR1 MNHEY, CDR2 SVGAGI. CDR3 amino acids: CASILPGGNGYTF. Written as DNA, the CDR3 is TGTGCCAGCATCCTACCAGGGGGGAATGGCTACACCTTC.

The count of this clone is one. CDR3 sequence: CASSLSGRKGDNEQFF. CDR3 nucleotides: TGCGCCAGCAGCTTATCCGGGAGGAAGGGGGACAATGAGCAGTTCTTC. The chain has TRBV5-1 and TRBJ2-1, with a possible D match to TRBD2 (7 bases). This CDR3 is 16 amino acids long. Trimming pared 2 bases from V and 5 bases from J, leaving 17 bases between. Germline values: CDR1 SGHRS, CDR2 YFSETQ.

V usage is TRBV3-1 (or the pseudogene TRBV3-2) and J usage is TRBJ2-3, with TRBD2 identical over 7 bases. The CDR3 length is 20 residues. From germline, CDR1 is LGHDT and CDR2 YNNKEL (reference sequence). Unmatched junction bases numbered 15, after V lost 0 bases and J lost 0 bases. The CDR3 protein is CASSQDRFMWEGQSTDTQYF. In DNA form, the CDR3 reads TGTGCCAGCAGCCAAGATCGATTTATGTGGGAGGGCCAGAGCACAGATACGCAGTATTTT.

The chain carries TRBV6-5 and TRBJ2-1; 7 bases agree with TRBD1. CDR1 is MNHEY, CDR2 SVGAGI, per germline. The CDR3 is 14 amino acids. The J segment lost 6 bases and the V segment lost 8 bases, leaving 10 bases of the junction unmatched. This CDR3 reads CASSTGPLSNEQFF. The DNA of the CDR3 is TGTGCCAGCTCGACAGGGCCTTTAAGCAATGAGCAGTTCTTC.

The gene calls are TRBV12-3 or TRBV12-4 and TRBJ1-3; D not certain. Trimming took 8 bases from V and 1 from J, leaving 9 bases between them. CDR3 size: 13 residues. CDR3 residues: CASVRGSGNTIYF. As DNA, the CDR3 is TGTGCCAGCGTACGGGGTTCTGGAAACACCATATATTTT.

The chain is built from TRBV27 and TRBJ2-1; D is ambiguous. Germline V lookup: CDR1 MNHEY, CDR2 SMNVEV (reference sequence). V lost 5 bases to trimming and J lost 6 bases, with 14 bases between them. The CDR3 is 14 amino acids. Written as DNA, the CDR3 is TGTGCCAGCAGTCTCCGACGTGGCGGCAATGAGCAGTTCTTC. Translation: CASSLRRGGNEQFF.

The J gene is TRBJ2-7, the V gene TRBV6-6; 15 nucleotides agree with TRBD2. The V gene's germline CDR1 is MNHNY and CDR2 SVGAGI (reference sequence). CDR3 size: 16 residues. J gave up 9 bases and V 0 bases, and 6 bases lay outside the gene matches. As DNA, the CDR3 is TGTGCCAGCAGTTACTCAGGGACTAGCGGGAGGTTCTGGCAGTACTTC. Protein sequence: CASSYSGTSGRFWQYF.

This clone has a single count. The chain is built from TRBV7-3 and TRBJ2-2; TRBD1 agrees at 7 bases. This CDR3 is 14 amino acids long. Per germline, CDR1 SGHTA and CDR2 FQGTGA. Trimming removed 10 bases from V and 2 bases from J; junction bases left unmatched: 7. The CDR3 sequence is CATSDRANTGELFF. Written as DNA, the CDR3 is TGTGCCACCTCAGACAGGGCTAACACCGGGGAGCTGTTTTTT.

This sequence joins TRBV19 and TRBJ2-3, with D possibly TRBD2 on 5 matching bases. CDR1 and CDR2 from the germline V gene are LNHDA and SQIVND (reference sequence). The CDR3 has 14 amino acids. Trimming pared 6 bases from V and 0 bases from J, leaving 10 bases between. CDR3 in DNA: TGTGCCAGTAGCCCCCAGCGGAGCACAGATACGCAGTATTTT. Translation: CASSPQRSTDTQYF.

The sample holds one count of this clone. The rearrangement links TRBV27 to TRBJ2-1; TRBD2 agrees at 7 bases. Per the germline V gene, CDR1 is MNHEY and CDR2 is SMNVEV (reference sequence). This CDR3 has 16 residues. J gave up 3 bases and V 4 bases, and 9 bases lay outside the gene matches. CDR3 bases: TGTGCCAGCAGTTCCCAGGAGGGAGGGTACTACAATGAGCAGTTCTTC. Translated: CASSSQEGGYYNEQFF.

V is TRBV7-2 and J is TRBJ2-1, with TRBD2 identical over 13 bases. There are 15 residues in the CDR3. After removal of 3 bases from V and 6 bases from J, the junction contained 2 bases not matched to a gene. Germline-derived CDR1 and CDR2 are SGHTA and FQGNSA. CDR3 amino acids: CASSFRLAGGNEQFF. DNA of the CDR3: TGTGCCAGCAGCTTCAGACTAGCGGGAGGCAATGAGCAGTTCTTC.

The V gene is TRBV7-3, the J gene TRBJ2-1; the D gene is possibly TRBD1 (5 bases). Germline assignment: CDR1 SGHTA and CDR2 FQGTGA. The CDR3 runs to 16 residues. The V and J ends lost 0 bases and 0 bases respectively, with 9 bases between them. Written as DNA, the CDR3 is TGTGCCAGCAGCTTAACTCCAACAGGCTCCTACAATGAGCAGTTCTTC. It is translated as CASSLTPTGSYNEQFF.

This rearrangement joins TRBV5-1 to TRBJ2-1; 16 nucleotides match TRBD2. V was clipped by 5 bases and J by 10 bases; unmatched bases: 9. There are 16 residues in the CDR3. CDR1 is SGHRS and CDR2 is YFSETQ in the germline V gene. This CDR3 reads CASSSTGTSGRAEQFF. The CDR3, as DNA: TGCGCCAGCAGTTCGACCGGGACTAGCGGGAGGGCAGAGCAGTTCTTC.

The chain joins TRBV5-4 to TRBJ2-1, with 10 positions matching TRBD2. Germline lookup yields CDR1 SGHNT and CDR2 YYREEE (reference sequence). The junction had 4 bases not matched to a gene; V was cut back by 0 bases and J by 7 bases. The CDR3 runs 15 residues. The DNA of the CDR3 is TGTGCCAGCAGCTTGGTGGCTAGCGGGAGAAATGAGCAGTTCTTC. Encoded protein: CASSLVASGRNEQFF.

The chain couples TRBV6-1 to TRBJ2-1; possible D gene TRBD2, 6 bases. The V and J ends lost 3 bases and 1 base respectively, with 13 bases between them. This CDR3 has 16 residues. From germline, CDR1 is MNHNS and CDR2 SASEGT. The CDR3 bases are TGTGCCAGCAGTGAGTCCGGGAGTGGTTCCTACAATGAGCAGTTCTTC. This encodes CASSESGSGSYNEQFF.

The chain carries TRBV5-6 and TRBJ1-2; D perhaps matches TRBD1 (6 bases). Germline V CDR1 and CDR2: SGHDT, YYEEEE. Trimming left V 5 bases short and J 2 bases short, with 13 bases between. The CDR3 sequence is 14 residues long. The DNA for the CDR3 is TGTGCCAGCAGGCGACAACAGGGAAACTATGGCTACACCTTC. Its protein is CASRRQQGNYGYTF. Together with reference TRBV5-6 and TRBJ1-2, the CDR3 gives the full variable domain: DAGVTQSPTHLIKTRGQQVTLRCSPKSGHDTVSWYQQALGQGPQFIFQYYEEEERQRGNFPDRFSGHQFPNYSSELNVNALLLGDSALYLCASRRQQGNYGYTFGSGTRLTVV.

J is TRBJ1-1 and V is TRBV28; 7 bases are a match to TRBD1. The CDR3 extends over 16 amino acids. V lost 6 bases to trimming and J lost 0 bases; unmatched junction nucleotides: 10. Looked up from germline, CDR1 is MDHEN and CDR2 is SYDVKM. The CDR3 nucleotides are TGTGCCAGCAGGGACCGACAGGGAGAGGTGAACACTGAAGCTTTCTTT. Translation: CASRDRQGEVNTEAFF.

This clone was observed once. The chain combines TRBV2 with TRBJ1-4; D is unresolved. There are 14 residues in the CDR3. In germline, CDR1 is SNHLY, CDR2 FYNNEI. V dropped 7 bases and J dropped 3 bases, with 12 bases sitting between them. CDR3 in DNA: TGTGCCAGCACCCGAGGAGTGTCTAATGAAAAACTGTTTTTT. This encodes CASTRGVSNEKLFF.

The chain carries TRBV6-6 and TRBJ2-5; 11 bases fit TRBD2. This CDR3 contains 15 residues. With 2 bases clipped from V and 5 bases from J, the junction kept 4 bases outside the gene matches. Germline V gives CDR1 MNHNY, CDR2 SVGAGI (reference sequence). The CDR3 reads CASSYVAGGRETQYF. As DNA, the CDR3 is TGTGCCAGCAGTTACGTAGCGGGAGGGCGGGAGACCCAGTACTTC.

In nucleotides, the CDR3 is TGTGCCAGTAGACCGGTGGGGACAGGAGAATCCGGGGAGCTGTTTTTT. Translated, it gives CASRPVGTGESGELFF. The chain has TRBV19 and TRBJ2-2; 8 bases map to TRBD1. Germline CDR1 reads LNHDA; CDR2 reads SQIVND (reference sequence). Trimming at V came to 6 bases and at J to 6 bases, leaving 12 bases not matched to a gene. CDR3 size: 16 residues.

As for this clone: The same CDR3 also results from other DNA sequences found in this sample. The chain combines TRBV7-9 with TRBJ2-7; no clear D. CDR1 and CDR2 (germline): SEHNR, FQNEAQ (reference sequence). This CDR3 has 13 amino acids. With 5 bases removed from V and 0 bases from J, the gap between germline ends came to 8 bases. The CDR3 protein is CASSPRSSYEQYF. In DNA form, the CDR3 reads TGTGCCAGCAGCCCAAGGAGCTCCTACGAGCAGTACTTC.

This chain uses TRBV7-9 with TRBJ2-7; 9 positions match TRBD1. Germline assignment: CDR1 SEHNR and CDR2 FQNEAQ (reference sequence). The CDR3 consists of 15 residues. V gave up 1 base and J gave up 3 bases; unmatched junction bases: 4. CDR3 loop: CASSLGGTGNYEQYF. Written as DNA, the CDR3 is TGTGCCAGCAGCTTAGGAGGGACAGGGAACTACGAGCAGTACTTC.